The 19 T cell receptor beta chains below were found in one sample sequenced in a study of cytomegalovirus exposure and HLA in healthy donors. The PCR ran on 60 Vbeta and 13 Jbeta primers. The method was immunoSEQ multiplex PCR; TCRdb's version includes in-frame clones alone and lacks a portion of them. The top ten hold about 3.8% of the sample, which has roughly 200,000 clones, about three quarters seen once. Sequencing input: PBMCs. Source of these receptors: a woman in her sixties in good health and CMV-seropositive.

The chain links TRBV5-4 to TRBJ2-7; perhaps TRBD2 as D (6 bases). The germline V and J ends were trimmed by 0 bases and 4 bases, with 17 bases remaining between them. This CDR3 contains 16 residues. Germline V gives CDR1 SGHNT, CDR2 YYREEE (reference sequence). The CDR3 sequence: CASSLGQGGLLYEQYF. CDR3 nucleotide sequence: TGTGCCAGCAGCTTGGGTCAGGGAGGCCTTTTATACGAGCAGTACTTC.

The chain is built from TRBV28 and TRBJ1-2; the D gene is possibly TRBD1 (6 bases). The V gene lost 4 bases and the J gene lost 5 bases, with 14 bases spanning the gap. From germline, CDR1 is MDHEN and CDR2 SYDVKM. The CDR3 sequence is 14 residues long. The CDR3 DNA follows: TGTGCCAGCAGTTCTAACAGGGTGGGGTATGGCTACACCTTC. This sequence encodes CASSSNRVGYGYTF.

This clone has only one observation. This chain joins TRBV28 and TRBJ2-1; D may be TRBD1 (6 bases). The ends were cut back, 4 bases at V and 3 bases at J, with 7 bases in the middle. Germline V gene lookup returns CDR1 MDHEN and CDR2 SYDVKM. The CDR3 consists of 13 residues. CDR3 protein: CASSSDSYNEQFF. DNA for the CDR3: TGTGCCAGCAGTTCGGACAGCTACAATGAGCAGTTCTTC.

The rearrangement joins TRBV19 to TRBJ1-5; no firm D call. The germline V gene encodes CDR1 LNHDA and CDR2 SQIVND (reference sequence). This CDR3 has 20 amino acids. V dropped 7 bases and J dropped 2 bases, with 30 bases sitting between them. The CDR3 coding sequence is TGTGCCAGTACCCCAGAGGCGTCGGGCAGGATCTGGGGAGGCAATCAGCCCCAGCATTTT. Encoded protein: CASTPEASGRIWGGNQPQHF.

DNA of the CDR3: TGTGCCTGGAGTGTGGGACTAGCCACAGATACGCAGTATTTT. Translation gives CAWSVGLATDTQYF. The J gene is TRBJ2-3, the V gene TRBV30; 9 bases map to TRBD2. V shed 0 bases, J shed 2 bases, and the junction held 0 bases outside the gene matches. This CDR3 spans 14 amino acids. The germline gives CDR1 GTSNPN, CDR2 SVGIG (reference sequence).

This clone was recorded once. The rearrangement links TRBV28 to TRBJ1-3; possibly TRBD1 for D (5 bases). CDR3 length equals 16 residues. The V end was cut by 0 bases, the J end by 4 bases, with 13 bases between. Per germline, CDR1 MDHEN and CDR2 SYDVKM. CDR3 DNA sequence: TGTGCCAGCAGTTTATGGGGGCGGGGATCCGGAAACACCATATATTTT. This encodes CASSLWGRGSGNTIYF.

This chain uses TRBV6-5 with TRBJ2-7; 12 bases fit TRBD2. V dropped 4 bases and J dropped 0; count of bases not matched to a gene: 4. Germline V gene data show CDR1 as MNHEY and CDR2 as SVGAGI. The CDR3 has 16 amino acids. The CDR3 region has the DNA TGTGCCAGCAGTTTGGGACTAGCGGGTTCCTCCTACGAGCAGTACTTC. It is translated as CASSLGLAGSSYEQYF.

This sequence joins TRBV5-1 and TRBJ1-1; 7 bases align to TRBD1. Germline CDR1 reads SGHRS; CDR2 reads YFSETQ. The CDR3 has 15 residues. J was trimmed by 3 bases and V by 4 bases; bases with no gene match: 9. CDR3 protein: CASSTGQVGDTEAFF. The CDR3 DNA reads as TGCGCCAGCAGCACCGGACAGGTGGGGGACACTGAAGCTTTCTTT.

The chain links TRBV6-4 to TRBJ2-7, with D possibly matching TRBD1 (5 bases). V was shortened by 2 bases and J by 0 bases, with 17 bases between the two germline ends. The CDR3 sequence is 17 residues long. In germline, CDR1 is MRHNA, CDR2 SNTAGT. CDR3 coding DNA: TGTGCCAGCAGTGACCCCATAAGGGGCAGTAGCTCCTACGAGCAGTACTTC. Residues: CASSDPIRGSSSYEQYF.

The V call is TRBV5-6, the J call TRBJ1-1; no firm D call. The CDR3 is made up of 14 amino acids. Trimming took off 2 bases at V and 1 base at J, with 9 bases between the two ends. Germline CDR1 and CDR2: SGHDT and YYEEEE. This chain's CDR3 is CASSLTFGNTEAFF. The CDR3, as DNA: TGTGCCAGCAGCTTAACCTTCGGGAACACTGAAGCTTTCTTT.

The chain is built from TRBV10-3 and TRBJ1-3, with D possibly TRBD1 on 5 matching bases. V was cut by 0 bases and J by 5 bases, with 14 bases left in between. The CDR3 length is 16 residues. CDR1 is ENHRY and CDR2 is SYGVKD in the germline V gene. The CDR3 nucleotides are TGTGCCATCAGTGAGTCTCTTGGGGCAGGGAGAAACACCATATATTTT. As protein: CAISESLGAGRNTIYF.

V usage is TRBV7-6 and J usage is TRBJ2-1; the match to TRBD2 covers 8 bases. The CDR3 totals 13 residues. CDR1 SGHVS and CDR2 FNYEAQ come from the germline V gene. With V trimmed by 0 bases and J by 9 bases, 1 base remained unmatched. CDR3 DNA: TGTGCCAGCAGCTTAGCAGCGGGGGTTGAGCAGTTCTTC. Translated: CASSLAAGVEQFF.

This clone was found a few times. The chain employs TRBV29-1 and TRBJ2-7; TRBD2 is a possible D gene (7 bases). V was shortened by 7 bases and J by 7 bases, with 14 bases between the two germline ends. This CDR3 has 11 amino acids. The germline gives CDR1 SQVTM, CDR2 ANQGSEA. The CDR3, as DNA: TGCAGCGGCGGGGGCTTAGGGGAGCAGTACTTC. As protein: CSGGGLGEQYF.

The chain employs TRBV29-1 and TRBJ2-5; 9 bases map to TRBD1. From germline, CDR1 is SQVTM and CDR2 ANQGSEA. Trimming removed 5 bases from V and 4 bases from J; junction bases left unmatched: 8. CDR3 length: 14 residues. DNA for the CDR3: TGCAGCGTTCGGTCGGACAGGGGTACAGAGACCCAGTACTTC. It is translated as CSVRSDRGTETQYF.

This clone was observed a handful of times. This chain connects TRBV7-2 to TRBJ2-5; 9 nucleotides agree with TRBD1. Germline loops: CDR1 SGHTA, CDR2 FQGNSA. The CDR3 contains 14 residues. J lost 5 bases, V lost 5 bases, and 6 bases had no gene match. CDR3 DNA sequence: TGTGCCAGCAGCCAACCAGGGACAGGGGAGACCCAGTACTTC. Amino acid sequence: CASSQPGTGETQYF.

The chain has TRBV2 and TRBJ2-2, with TRBD1 as a possible D gene (5 bases). V gave up 4 bases and J gave up 7 bases, with 10 bases separating them. Germline values: CDR1 SNHLY, CDR2 FYNNEI. The CDR3 extends over 13 amino acids. CDR3 in amino acids: CASSGQGFGELFF. The CDR3 nucleotides are TGTGCCAGCAGTGGCCAGGGCTTCGGGGAGCTGTTTTTT.

The rearrangement joins TRBV30 to TRBJ1-5, with D unresolved. The V gene lost 0 bases and the J gene lost 6 bases, with 9 bases spanning the gap. Per germline, CDR1 GTSNPN and CDR2 SVGIG (reference sequence). The CDR3 extends over 13 amino acids. The CDR3 here is CAWSVRSGQPQHF. In DNA form, the CDR3 reads TGTGCCTGGAGTGTACGCTCGGGTCAGCCCCAGCATTTT.

The gene calls are TRBV4-2 and TRBJ2-7; 10 nucleotides align to TRBD2. Germline CDR1 LGHNA, CDR2 YNFKEQ. Losses at the gene ends were 0 bases for V and 4 bases for J; bases not matched to a gene: 6. This CDR3 contains 16 residues. The CDR3 sequence is CASSQEWPSGGYEQYF. In nucleotides, the CDR3 is TGTGCCAGCAGCCAAGAATGGCCTAGCGGGGGTTACGAGCAGTACTTC.

CDR3 sequence reads: CASSLLVRQGYEQYF. In nucleotides, the CDR3 is TGCGCCAGCAGCTTGTTGGTTAGGCAGGGCTACGAGCAGTACTTC. The rearrangement joins TRBV5-1 to TRBJ2-7, with a tentative D call TRBD1 (5 bases). CDR3 length equals 15 residues. The germline V gene encodes CDR1 SGHRS and CDR2 YFSETQ. V lost 1 base, J lost 3 bases, and 14 bases lay in between.